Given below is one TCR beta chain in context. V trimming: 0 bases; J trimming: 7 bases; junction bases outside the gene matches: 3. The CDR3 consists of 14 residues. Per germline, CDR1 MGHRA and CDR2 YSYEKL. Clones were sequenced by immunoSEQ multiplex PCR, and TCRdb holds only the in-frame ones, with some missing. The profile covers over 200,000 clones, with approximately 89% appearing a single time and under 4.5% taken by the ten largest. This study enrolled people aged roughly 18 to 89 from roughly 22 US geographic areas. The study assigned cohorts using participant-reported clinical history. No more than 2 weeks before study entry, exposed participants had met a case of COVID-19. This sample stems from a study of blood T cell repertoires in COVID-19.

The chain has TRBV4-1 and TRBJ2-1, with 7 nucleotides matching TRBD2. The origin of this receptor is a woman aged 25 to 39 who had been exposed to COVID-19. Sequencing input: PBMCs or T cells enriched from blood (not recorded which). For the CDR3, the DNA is TGCGCCAGCAGCCAAGAACCAGCGGGGAATGAGCAGTTCTTC. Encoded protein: CASSQEPAGNEQFF.